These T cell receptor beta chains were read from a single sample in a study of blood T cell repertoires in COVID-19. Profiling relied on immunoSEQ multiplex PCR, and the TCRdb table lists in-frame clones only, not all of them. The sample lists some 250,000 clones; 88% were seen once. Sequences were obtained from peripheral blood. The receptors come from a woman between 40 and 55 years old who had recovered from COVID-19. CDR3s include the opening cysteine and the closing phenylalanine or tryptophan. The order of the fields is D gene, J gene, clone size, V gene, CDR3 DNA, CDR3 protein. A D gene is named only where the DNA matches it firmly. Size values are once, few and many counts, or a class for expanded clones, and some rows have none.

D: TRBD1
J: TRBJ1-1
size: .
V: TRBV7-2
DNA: TGTGCCAGCAGCCCCCAGACAGGGCTGAACACTGAAGCTTTCTTT
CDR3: CASSPQTGLNTEAFF

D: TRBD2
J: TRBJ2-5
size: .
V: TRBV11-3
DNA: TGTGCCAGCAGCTTAGCGGGAGGGCCCCAAGAGACCCAGTACTTC
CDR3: CASSLAGGPQETQYF

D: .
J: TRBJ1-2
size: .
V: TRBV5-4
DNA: TGTGCCAGCAGCACTGCTAAACAGGGAAACTATGGCTACACCTTC
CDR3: CASSTAKQGNYGYTF

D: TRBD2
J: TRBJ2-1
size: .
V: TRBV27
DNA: TGTGCCAGCAGTCGGGGACTAGCGGGAGTTAATGAGCAGTTCTTC
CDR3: CASSRGLAGVNEQFF

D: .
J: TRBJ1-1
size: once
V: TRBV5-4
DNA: TGTGCCAGCAGCTGGGACCCCCAGGGGATGGGCACTGAAGCTTTCTTT
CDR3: CASSWDPQGMGTEAFF

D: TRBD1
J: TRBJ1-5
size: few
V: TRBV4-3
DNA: TGCGCCAGCAGCCATGACAGGGTGGGGATTGGGGAGCCCCAGCATTTT
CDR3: CASSHDRVGIGEPQHF

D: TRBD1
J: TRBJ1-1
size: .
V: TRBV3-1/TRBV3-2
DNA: TGTGCCAGCAGCTACGGGACAGGGTTCGTGAACACTGAAGCTTTCTTT
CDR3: CASSYGTGFVNTEAFF

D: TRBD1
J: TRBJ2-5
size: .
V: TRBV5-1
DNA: TGCGCCAGCAGCCTGGGACAGGGCCGGTGGGGAGAGACCCAGTACTTC
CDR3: CASSLGQGRWGETQYF

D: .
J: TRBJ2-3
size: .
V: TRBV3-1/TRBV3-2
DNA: TGTGCCAGCAGCCCCAGTGGGCCAGGGACAGATACGCAGTATTTT
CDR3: CASSPSGPGTDTQYF

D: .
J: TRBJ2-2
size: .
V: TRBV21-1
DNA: TGTGCCAGCAGCAAAGCTGGAGGGGCAAACACCGGGGAGCTGTTTTTT
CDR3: CASSKAGGANTGELFF

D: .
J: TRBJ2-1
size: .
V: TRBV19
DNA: TGTGCCAGTGGTGGGGGGACTGGTTCCTACAATGAGCAGTTCTTC
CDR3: CASGGGTGSYNEQFF

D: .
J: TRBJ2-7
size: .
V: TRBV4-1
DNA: TGCGCCAGCAGCCAAGTTGGGGCAGACTACGAGCAGTACTTC
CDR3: CASSQVGADYEQYF

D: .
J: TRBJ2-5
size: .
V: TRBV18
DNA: TGTGCCAGCTCACCGGGGGGTGTAGAGACCCAGTACTTC
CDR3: CASSPGGVETQYF

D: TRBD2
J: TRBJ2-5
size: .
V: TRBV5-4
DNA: TGTGCCAGCAGCCCAAGCGGGAGGTCGGGGGAGACCCAGTACTTC
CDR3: CASSPSGRSGETQYF

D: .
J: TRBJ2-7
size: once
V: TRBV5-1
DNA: TGCGCCAGCAGCTTTGACGGGAGCTCCTACGAGCAGTACTTC
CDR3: CASSFDGSSYEQYF

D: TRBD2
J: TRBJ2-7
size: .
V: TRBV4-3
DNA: TGCGCCAGCAGCCAAGTCGGGGGGTACGAGCAGTACTTC
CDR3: CASSQVGGYEQYF

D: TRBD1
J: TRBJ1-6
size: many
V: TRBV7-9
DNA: TGTGCCAGCAGCCCACCGACAGGGCCTAATTCACCCCTCCACTTT
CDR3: CASSPPTGPNSPLHF

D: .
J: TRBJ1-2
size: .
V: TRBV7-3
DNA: TGTGCCAGCAGCTTAACCCCGGGGGACGGCTATGGCTACACCTTC
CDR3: CASSLTPGDGYGYTF

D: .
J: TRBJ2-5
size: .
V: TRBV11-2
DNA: TGTGCCAGCAGCCCAGGGGGGACTAGGGGCCCCGGGACCCAGTACTTC
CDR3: CASSPGGTRGPGTQYF

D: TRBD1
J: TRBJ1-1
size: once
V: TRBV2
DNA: TGTGCCAGCATCCAGGGGGGTACTGAAGCTTTCTTT
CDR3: CASIQGGTEAFF

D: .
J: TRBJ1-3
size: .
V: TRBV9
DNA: TGTGCCAGCAGCCCGACAGCCTCTGGAAACACCATATATTTT
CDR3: CASSPTASGNTIYF

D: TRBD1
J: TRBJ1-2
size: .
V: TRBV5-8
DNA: TGTGCCAGCAGCTGGCAGGGGGCTGGAGGCTACACCTTC
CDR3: CASSWQGAGGYTF

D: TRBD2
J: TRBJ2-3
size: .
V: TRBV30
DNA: TGTGCCTGGAGTGGCGGGACTAGCGGGACCACAGATACGCAGTATTTT
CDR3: CAWSGGTSGTTDTQYF

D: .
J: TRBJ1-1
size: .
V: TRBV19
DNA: TGTGCCAGTAGTATGGGCAGAAAAATGGGCACTGAAGCTTTCTTT
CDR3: CASSMGRKMGTEAFF

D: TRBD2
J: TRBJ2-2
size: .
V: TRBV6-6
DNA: TGTGCCAGCAGTCCTCGGGGGGACACCGGGGAGCTGTTTTTT
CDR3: CASSPRGDTGELFF

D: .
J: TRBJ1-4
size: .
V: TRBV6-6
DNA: TGTGCCAGCAGTCCGGGGACTAATGAAAAACTGTTTTTT
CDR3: CASSPGTNEKLFF

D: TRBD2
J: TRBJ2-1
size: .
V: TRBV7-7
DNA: TGTGCTAGCAGCCCCGGGGGGGGGTCAGGAAATGAGCAGTTCTTC
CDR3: CASSPGGGSGNEQFF

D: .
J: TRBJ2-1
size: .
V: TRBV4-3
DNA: TGCGCCAGCAGCCTCTCCCCCGGGGGTTTAAGCTCCTACAATGAGCAGTTCTTC
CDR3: CASSLSPGGLSSYNEQFF

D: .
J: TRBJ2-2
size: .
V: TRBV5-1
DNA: TGCGCCAGCAGCTTGAGAGCCACGGGCACCGGGGAGCTGTTTTTT
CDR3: CASSLRATGTGELFF

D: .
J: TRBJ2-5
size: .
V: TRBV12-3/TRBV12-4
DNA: TGTGCCAGCAGTTTTAGGGGGGAGACCCAGTACTTC
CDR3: CASSFRGETQYF

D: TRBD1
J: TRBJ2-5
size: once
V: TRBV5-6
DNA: TGTGCCAGCAGCTTGCGTTCGACAGGGGGAGAGACCCAGTACTTC
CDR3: CASSLRSTGGETQYF

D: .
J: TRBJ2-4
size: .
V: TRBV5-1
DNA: TGCGCCAGCAGCTCGGAGGGACAGCCACCCCCAGCGTACTTC
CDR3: CASSSEGQPPPAYF

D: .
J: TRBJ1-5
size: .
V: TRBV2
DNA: TGTGCCAGCAGCCCCTCGGGAGGGGCTAATCAGCCCCAGCATTTT
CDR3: CASSPSGGANQPQHF

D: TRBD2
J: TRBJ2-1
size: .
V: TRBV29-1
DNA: TGCAGCGTCGGGGCGGGAGGCGCACGACACAATGAGCAGTTCTTC
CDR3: CSVGAGGARHNEQFF

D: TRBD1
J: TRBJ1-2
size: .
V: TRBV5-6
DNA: TGTGCCAGCACCTTTGGCGGGGGGGGACAGGGGCCCAACTATGGCTACACCTTC
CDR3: CASTFGGGGQGPNYGYTF

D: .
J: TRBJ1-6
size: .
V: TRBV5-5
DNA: TGTGCCAGCAGCCGCATACGGGGAGATAATTCACCCCTCCACTTT
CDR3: CASSRIRGDNSPLHF

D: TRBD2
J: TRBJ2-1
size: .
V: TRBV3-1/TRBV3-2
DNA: TGTGCCAGCAGCCCGACACGAGGACTAGCGGGAGAAAGGGGTGGGAATGAGCAGTTCTTC
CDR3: CASSPTRGLAGERGGNEQFF

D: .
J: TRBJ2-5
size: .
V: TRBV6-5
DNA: TGTGCCAGCGGGCCCCTAGCTCTCGGGGAGACCCAGTACTTC
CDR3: CASGPLALGETQYF

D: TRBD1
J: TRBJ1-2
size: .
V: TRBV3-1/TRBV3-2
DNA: TGTGCCAGCAGCCAAGATCCGATTTGTCAGGACAGGGGCTATGGCTACACCTTC
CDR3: CASSQDPICQDRGYGYTF

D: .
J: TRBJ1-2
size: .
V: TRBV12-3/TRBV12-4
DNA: TGTGCCAGCGCCACTGTCTCCTATGGCTACACCTTC
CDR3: CASATVSYGYTF

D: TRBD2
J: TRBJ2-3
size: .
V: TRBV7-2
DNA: TGTGCCAGCAGCTTAGGACTAGCGGGACGAGGCGATACGCAGTATTTT
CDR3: CASSLGLAGRGDTQYF

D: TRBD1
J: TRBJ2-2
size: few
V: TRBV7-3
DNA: TGTGCCAGCGAGGGACAGGTCAACACCGGGGAGCTGTTTTTT
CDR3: CASEGQVNTGELFF

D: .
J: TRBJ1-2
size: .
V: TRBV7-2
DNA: TGTGCCAGCAGCTTATTGGGAGGGGCGAGTGGCTACACCTTC
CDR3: CASSLLGGASGYTF

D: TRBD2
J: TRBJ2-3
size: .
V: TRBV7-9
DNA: TGTGCCAGCAGCGCTAGCGGGAGGGTCGGCCCAGATACGCAGTATTTT
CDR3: CASSASGRVGPDTQYF

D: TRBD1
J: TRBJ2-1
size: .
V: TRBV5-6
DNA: TGTGCCAGCAGTACCGGGACAGGGGATGCCTACAATGAGCAGTTCTTC
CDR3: CASSTGTGDAYNEQFF